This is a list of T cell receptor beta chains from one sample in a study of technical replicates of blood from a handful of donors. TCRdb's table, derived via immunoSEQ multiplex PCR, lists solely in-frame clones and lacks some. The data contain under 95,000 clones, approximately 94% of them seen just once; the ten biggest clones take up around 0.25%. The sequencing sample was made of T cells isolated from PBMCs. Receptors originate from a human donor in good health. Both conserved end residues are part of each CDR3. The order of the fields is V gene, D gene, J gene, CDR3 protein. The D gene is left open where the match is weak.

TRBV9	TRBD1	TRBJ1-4	CASTVGTGNEKLFF
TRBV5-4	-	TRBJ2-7	CASSLEGVGYYEQYF
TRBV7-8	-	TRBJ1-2	CASSPRPGNAYGYTF
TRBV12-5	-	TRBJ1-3	CASGLDRVAGNTIYF
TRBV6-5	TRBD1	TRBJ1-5	CASRAGTGNQPQHF
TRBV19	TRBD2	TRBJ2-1	CASSGGLAHNEQFF
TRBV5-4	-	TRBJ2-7	CASSSGGMVQPYEQYF
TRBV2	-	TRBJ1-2	CASSDRGGYTF
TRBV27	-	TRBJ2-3	CASSFGQADTQYF
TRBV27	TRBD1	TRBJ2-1	CASSAGTGSDNEQFF
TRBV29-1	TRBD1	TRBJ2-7	CSVEETGGPYEQYF
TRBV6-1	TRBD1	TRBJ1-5	CASSERETGGRHF
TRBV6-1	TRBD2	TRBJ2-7	CASSERREVSSYEQYF
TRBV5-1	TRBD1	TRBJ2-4	CASSEGGTGSVEAKNIQYF
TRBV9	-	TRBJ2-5	CASSSLEKETQYF
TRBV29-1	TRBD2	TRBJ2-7	CSVGRRLAGGREQYF
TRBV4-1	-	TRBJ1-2	CASSLPFVGRGGYTF
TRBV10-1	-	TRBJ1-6	CASSAQSGNSPLHF
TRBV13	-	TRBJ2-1	CASSHIADPNYNEQFF
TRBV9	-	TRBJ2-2	CASSVASRGYSGELFF
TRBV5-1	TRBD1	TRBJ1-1	CASSIQGASSYTEAFF
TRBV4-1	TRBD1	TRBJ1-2	CASSQARQGYGYTF
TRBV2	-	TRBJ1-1	CASTLNTEAFF
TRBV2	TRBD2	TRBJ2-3	CASRPGLADTSTDTQYF
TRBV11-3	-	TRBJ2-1	CASSLLVDEQFF
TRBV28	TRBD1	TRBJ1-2	CASSLGPLQGAAGYTF
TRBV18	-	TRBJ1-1	CASSPRRGTEAFF
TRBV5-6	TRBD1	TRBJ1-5	CASSLTTGMDQPQHF
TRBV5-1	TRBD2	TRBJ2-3	CASRGLDESPDTQYF
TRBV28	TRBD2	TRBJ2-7	CASTKRYGGRSEQYF
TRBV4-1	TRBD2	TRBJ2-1	CASSRTSGRSLDEQFF
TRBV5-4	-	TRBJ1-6	CASSLGVVPSSYNSPLHF
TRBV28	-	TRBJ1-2	CASTYGGGAFHLSYGYTF
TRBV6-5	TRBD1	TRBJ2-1	CASRFGQGVHNEQFF
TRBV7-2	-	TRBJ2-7	CASSLATQGAYEQYF
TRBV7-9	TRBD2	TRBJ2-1	CASSPTSGDYNEQFF
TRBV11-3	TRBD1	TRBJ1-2	CASSAPDRLILCGYTF
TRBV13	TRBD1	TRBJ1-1	CASSQQGSGTEAFF
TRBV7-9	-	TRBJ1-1	CASIRRGNTEAFF
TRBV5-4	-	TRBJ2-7	CASSLAGGEQYF
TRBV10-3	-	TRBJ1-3	CAISDLRFVRGSENTIYF
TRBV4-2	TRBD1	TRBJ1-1	CASSQDMRTGGNFYEAFF
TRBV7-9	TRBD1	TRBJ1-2	CASSSSTGLGFGGYTF
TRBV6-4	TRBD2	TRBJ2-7	CASAESGLAGAYEQYF
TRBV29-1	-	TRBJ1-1	CSVEGGWTEAFF
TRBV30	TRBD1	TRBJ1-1	CAWTDRGRAPAFF
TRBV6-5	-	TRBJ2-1	CASRYGPGNEQFF